The rows below give T cell receptor beta chains drawn from one sample of a study of T cell repertoires in cytomegalovirus infection. MiXCR was run by TCRdb on the reads, yielding one entry per CDR3 protein. The sample has about 920,000 distinct CDR3 sequences, about a third seen once. No antigen has been identified for these receptors. The sample here was cultured CD8+ T cells from PBMCs, taken from culture after CMV antigen stimulation. These receptor sequences come from a human donor in good health (CMV status not recorded). Some clones in this sample may be carry-over from other donors' samples. Both conserved end residues are part of each CDR3.

TRBV19	15	TRBJ2-7	CASSRTSAYSYEQYF
TRBV4-3	14	TRBJ1-1	CASSQDHDNTEAFF
TRBV7-8	18	TRBJ2-3	CASRLWVGGVGSTDTHYF
TRBV2	16	TRBJ1-2	CASWGGQGDTNYGYTF
TRBV29-1	13	TRBJ2-5	CSGGRANQETQYF
TRBV7-6	15	TRBJ2-5	CASSLLPGSQETQYF
TRBV7-9	15	TRBJ1-1	CASSRWTGGIGEAFF
TRBV27	17	TRBJ2-1	CASSSPRLAGGAREQFF
TRBV20-1	15	TRBJ1-2	CSARIPGLPNYGYTF
TRBV4-3	14	TRBJ2-3	CASSLQGGEDTQYF
TRBV6-2/TRBV6-3	19	TRBJ2-1	CASSYAGLAGGPPYNEQFF